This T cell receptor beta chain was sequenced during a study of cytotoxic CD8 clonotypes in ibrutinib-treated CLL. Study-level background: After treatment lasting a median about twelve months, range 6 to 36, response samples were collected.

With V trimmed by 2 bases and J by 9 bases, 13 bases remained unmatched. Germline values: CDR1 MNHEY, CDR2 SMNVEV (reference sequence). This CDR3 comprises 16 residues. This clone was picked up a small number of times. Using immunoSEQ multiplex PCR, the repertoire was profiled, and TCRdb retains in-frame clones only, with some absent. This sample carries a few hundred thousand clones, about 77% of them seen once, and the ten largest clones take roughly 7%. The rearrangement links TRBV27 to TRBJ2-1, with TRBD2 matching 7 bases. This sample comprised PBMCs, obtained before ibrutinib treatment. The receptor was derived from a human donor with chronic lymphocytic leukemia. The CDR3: CASSLPMGRAGVEQFF. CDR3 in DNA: TGTGCCAGCAGTTTACCTATGGGGAGGGCTGGCGTTGAGCAGTTCTTC.